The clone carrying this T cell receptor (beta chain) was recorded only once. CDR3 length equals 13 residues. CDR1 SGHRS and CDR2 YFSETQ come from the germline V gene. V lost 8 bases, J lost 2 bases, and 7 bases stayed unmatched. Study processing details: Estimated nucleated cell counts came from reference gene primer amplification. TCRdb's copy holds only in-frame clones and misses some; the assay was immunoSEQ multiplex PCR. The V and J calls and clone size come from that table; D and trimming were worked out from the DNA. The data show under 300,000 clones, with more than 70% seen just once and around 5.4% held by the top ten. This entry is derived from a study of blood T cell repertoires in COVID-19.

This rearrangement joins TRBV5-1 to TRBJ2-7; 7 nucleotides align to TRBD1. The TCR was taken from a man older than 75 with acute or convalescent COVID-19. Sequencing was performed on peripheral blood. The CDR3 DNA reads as TGCGCCAGTTCCCGGGACAGCGCCTACGAGCAGTACTTC. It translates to CASSRDSAYEQYF. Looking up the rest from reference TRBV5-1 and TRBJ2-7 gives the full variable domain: KAGVTQTPRYLIKTRGQQVTLSCSPISGHRSVSWYQQTPGQGLQFLFEYFSETQRNKGNFPGRFSGRQFSNSRSEMNVSTLELGDSALYLCASSRDSAYEQYFGPGTRLTVT.